A single sample gave rise to the 17 T cell receptor beta chains below, sequenced in a study of OX40 agonist ivuxolimab in advanced cancers. The table came from immunoSEQ multiplex PCR; TCRdb's copy has only in-frame clones and leaves some out. The sample records about 80,000 clones, 90% to 95% being singletons. The material sequenced was CD4+ or CD8+ T cells sorted from blood, taken in a trial of the OX40 agonist ivuxolimab. Every receptor here comes from an adult with an advanced solid tumor such as melanoma, head and neck, liver or kidney cancer.

The chain is built from TRBV28 and TRBJ2-5; 7 bases fit TRBD2. J was trimmed by 4 bases and V by 3 bases; bases with no gene match: 5. The CDR3 totals 14 residues. The V gene's germline CDR1 is MDHEN and CDR2 SYDVKM. The CDR3 protein is CASSFQTSLETQYF. CDR3 in DNA: TGTGCCAGCAGTTTCCAGACTAGCCTAGAGACCCAGTACTTC. The full variable domain, with the rest looked up from reference TRBV28 and TRBJ2-5, is DVKVTQSSRYLVKRTGEKVFLECVQDMDHENMFWYRQDPGLGLRLIYFSYDVKMKEKGDIPEGYSVSREKKERFSLILESASTNQTSMYLCASSFQTSLETQYFGPGTRLLVL.

The chain joins TRBV19 to TRBJ1-1; no reliable D call. CDR1 LNHDA and CDR2 SQIVND come from the germline V gene (reference sequence). V was clipped by 2 bases and J by 1 base, with 14 bases between them. The CDR3 spans 16 residues. DNA for the CDR3: TGTGCCAGTAGTATACTACGGGCCAGTTCGAACACTGAAGCTTTCTTT. It encodes CASSILRASSNTEAFF.

Only a few counts were recorded for this clone. The genes are TRBV28 and TRBJ1-5; TRBD1 is a possible D gene (5 bases). The CDR3 spans 13 residues. Germline V lookup: CDR1 MDHEN, CDR2 SYDVKM. V lost 6 bases and J 7 bases, leaving 13 bases between the germline ends. This chain's CDR3 is CASRLGGRQPQHF. DNA for the CDR3: TGTGCCAGCAGGTTGGGGGGACGGCAGCCCCAGCATTTT.

The rearrangement joins TRBV7-8 to TRBJ1-1; D gene uncertain. The CDR3 contains 11 residues. The V gene's germline CDR1 is SGHVS and CDR2 FQNEAQ. The ends were cut back, 5 bases at V and 7 bases at J, with 8 bases in the middle. DNA of the CDR3: TGTGCCAGCAGCCGTCCAGGTGAAGCTTTCTTT. Its translation: CASSRPGEAFF.

This clone was detected once. The J gene is TRBJ2-7, the V gene TRBV7-6; D gene ambiguous. Near its end, the DNA agrees better with TRBJ2-5, so the J call may be wrong. The CDR3 is made up of 13 amino acids. CDR1 and CDR2 from the germline V gene are SGHVS and FNYEAQ. This CDR3 reads CASSLEKQVTQYF. The CDR3 DNA reads as TGTGCCAGCAGCTTAGAGAAGCAGGTGACCCAGTACTTC.

The chain has TRBV19 and TRBJ1-1; no clear D gene. The CDR3 contains 13 residues. The germline V and J ends were trimmed by 3 bases and 5 bases, with 10 bases remaining between them. From germline, CDR1 is LNHDA and CDR2 SQIVND (reference sequence). CDR3 residues: CASSMVGRTEAFF. CDR3 nucleotide sequence: TGTGCCAGTAGTATGGTCGGGAGGACTGAAGCTTTCTTT.

This rearrangement joins TRBV5-6 to TRBJ1-2; a possible D gene is TRBD1 (5 bases). The CDR3 runs to 15 residues. The germline V gene has CDR1 SGHDT and CDR2 YYEEEE. V lost 4 bases to trimming and J lost 1 base, with 14 bases between them. The CDR3: CASSALGDGNYGYTF. CDR3 sequence (DNA): TGTGCCAGCAGCGCCTTAGGGGACGGTAACTATGGCTACACCTTC.

J is TRBJ2-2 and V is TRBV11-1; D ambiguous. Trimming left V 2 bases short and J 6 bases short, with 16 bases between. Germline assignment: CDR1 SGHAT and CDR2 FQDESV (reference sequence). There are 16 residues in the CDR3. In nucleotides, the CDR3 is TGTGCCAGCAGCTTACTCCCCTTCGTCGTTGCCGGGGAGCTGTTTTTT. Encoded protein: CASSLLPFVVAGELFF.

The chain carries TRBV28 and TRBJ2-7; no firm D call. Trimming pared 3 bases from V and 3 bases from J, leaving 3 bases between. This CDR3 has 11 amino acids. Germline V lookup: CDR1 MDHEN, CDR2 SYDVKM. This CDR3 is CASSFNYEQYF. The CDR3 DNA follows: TGTGCCAGCAGTTTTAACTACGAGCAGTACTTC.

The V and J genes are TRBV11-2 and TRBJ2-1; 7 positions agree with TRBD2. Germline CDR1 is SGHAT and CDR2 is FQNNGV. The ends lost 3 bases at V and 9 bases at J; junction bases unmatched: 2. The CDR3 sequence is 12 residues long. The CDR3 DNA follows: TGTGCCAGCAGCTTTGGCGGGGGTGAGCAGTTCTTC. Translating gives CASSFGGGEQFF.

V gene TRBV5-6 combines with J gene TRBJ2-2; TRBD2 matches 12 bases. The V gene end was trimmed by 0 bases and the J gene end by 4 bases; junction bases not matched to a gene: 4. Germline V CDR1 and CDR2: SGHDT, YYEEEE. The CDR3 consists of 17 residues. CDR3 coding DNA: TGTGCCAGCAGCTTGGGACTAGCGGGAGAGGTCACCGGGGAGCTGTTTTTT. Residues: CASSLGLAGEVTGELFF.

The chain employs TRBV11-2 and TRBJ2-3; D call uncertain. CDR1 and CDR2 from the germline V gene are SGHAT and FQNNGV. The length of the CDR3 is 16 residues. The germline V and J ends were trimmed by 6 bases and 0 bases, with 16 bases remaining between them. In nucleotides, the CDR3 is TGTGCCAGCAGTCGACTTGGCGGTGCTAGCACAGATACGCAGTATTTT. Translated, it gives CASSRLGGASTDTQYF.

The chain recombines TRBV30 with TRBJ2-6; TRBD1 might be the D (5 bases). Germline V lookup: CDR1 GTSNPN, CDR2 SVGIG (reference sequence). The CDR3 sequence is 14 residues long. V was trimmed by 5 bases and J by 1 base, leaving 9 bases between them. The CDR3 sequence is CAWGSGSGANVLTF. The CDR3 nucleotides are TGTGCCTGGGGATCAGGGTCTGGGGCCAACGTCCTGACTTTC.

The V call is TRBV11-1, the J call TRBJ2-1; 7 bases are a match to TRBD2. The length of the CDR3 is 15 residues. CDR1 is SGHAT and CDR2 is FQDESV in the germline V gene (reference sequence). V lost 2 bases to trimming and J lost 5 bases; unmatched junction nucleotides: 6. The CDR3 nucleotides read TGTGCCAGCAGCTTAAGGCCCCTAGCGGACAATGAGCAGTTCTTC. This gives the protein CASSLRPLADNEQFF. Full variable domain (remainder filled in from reference TRBV11-1 and TRBJ2-1): EAEVAQSPRYKITEKSQAVAFWCDPISGHATLYWYRQILGQGPELLVQFQDESVVDDSQLPKDRFSAERLKGVDSTLKIQPAELGDSAMYLCASSLRPLADNEQFFGPGTRLTVL.

The sample holds one count of this clone. The CDR3: CASSKGGTGTDTQYF. CDR3 DNA: TGTGCCAGCAGCAAAGGTGGGACAGGTACAGATACGCAGTATTTT. The gene calls are TRBV7-2 and TRBJ2-3; 8 bases fit TRBD1. Germline CDR1 reads SGHTA; CDR2 reads FQGNSA. The CDR3 length is 15 residues. J gave up 3 bases and V 5 bases, and 7 bases lay outside the gene matches. Combining the CDR3 with reference TRBV7-2 and TRBJ2-3 gives the whole variable domain GAGVSQSPSNKVTEKGKDVELRCDPISGHTALYWYRQSLGQGLEFLIYFQGNSAPDKSGLPSDRFSAERTGGSVSTLTIQRTQQEDSAVYLCASSKGGTGTDTQYFGPGTRLTVL.

The chain is built from TRBV10-3 and TRBJ1-1; D is undetermined. This CDR3 has 13 amino acids. Trimming took 3 bases from V and 1 from J, leaving 6 bases between them. Germline CDR1 ENHRY, CDR2 SYGVKD. CDR3 DNA sequence: TGTGCCATCAGTGACAGACCGAACACTGAAGCTTTCTTT. It is translated as CAISDRPNTEAFF.

The J gene is TRBJ1-3, the V gene TRBV28; D ambiguous. V was shortened by 5 bases and J by 0 bases, with 11 bases between the two germline ends. This CDR3 has 15 residues. Per germline, CDR1 MDHEN and CDR2 SYDVKM. The DNA of the CDR3 is TGTGCCAGCAGTCCCGGGGTACTCTCTGGAAACACCATATATTTT. Its protein is CASSPGVLSGNTIYF.